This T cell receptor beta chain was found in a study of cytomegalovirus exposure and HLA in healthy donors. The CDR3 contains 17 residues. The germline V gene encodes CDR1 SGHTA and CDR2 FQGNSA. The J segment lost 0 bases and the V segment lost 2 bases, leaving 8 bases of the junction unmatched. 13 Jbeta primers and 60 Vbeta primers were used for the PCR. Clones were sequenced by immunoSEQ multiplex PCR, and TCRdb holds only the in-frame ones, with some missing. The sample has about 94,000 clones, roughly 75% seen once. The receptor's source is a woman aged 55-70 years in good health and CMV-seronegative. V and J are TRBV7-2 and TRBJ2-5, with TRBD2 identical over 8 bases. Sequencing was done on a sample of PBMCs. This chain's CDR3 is CASSLRSQRGHQETQYF. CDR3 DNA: TGTGCCAGCAGCTTAAGGTCCCAGCGGGGGCACCAAGAGACCCAGTACTTC.